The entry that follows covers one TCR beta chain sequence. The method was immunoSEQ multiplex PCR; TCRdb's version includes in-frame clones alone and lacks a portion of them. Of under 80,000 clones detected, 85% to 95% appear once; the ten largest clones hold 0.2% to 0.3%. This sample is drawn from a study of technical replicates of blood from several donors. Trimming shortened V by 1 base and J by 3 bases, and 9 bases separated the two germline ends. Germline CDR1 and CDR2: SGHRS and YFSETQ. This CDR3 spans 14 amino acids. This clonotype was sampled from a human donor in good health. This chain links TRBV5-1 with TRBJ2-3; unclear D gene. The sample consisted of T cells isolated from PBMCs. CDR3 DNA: TGCGCCAGCAGCTTGAACGCAGGTACAGATACGCAGTATTTT. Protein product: CASSLNAGTDTQYF.